This TCR beta chain originates from a study of cytomegalovirus exposure and HLA in healthy donors. Regarding the study as a whole: In a later analysis, compared with equally common non-associated chains, HLA-associated beta chains were more expanded.

The trim removed 1 base at V and 4 bases at J, leaving 4 bases unmatched. The CDR3 has 15 amino acids. CDR1 is SEHNR and CDR2 is FQNEAQ in the germline V gene (reference sequence). Primers included in the PCR were 60 Vbeta and 13 Jbeta primers. Using immunoSEQ multiplex PCR, the repertoire was profiled, and TCRdb retains in-frame clones only, with some absent. The sample includes about 100,000 clones, about 79% seen only once; the top ten take 0.9% to 1.5%. Notes on this clone: Antigen: not known.

V usage is TRBV7-9 and J usage is TRBJ1-1, with 9 bases aligning to TRBD1. This clonotype was sampled from a woman under 30 in good health and CMV-seronegative. Sequencing was carried out using PBMCs. The CDR3 is CASSLVGTGSTEAFF. The CDR3 nucleotides are TGTGCCAGCAGCTTAGTTGGGACAGGGAGCACTGAAGCTTTCTTT.